This section outlines one T cell receptor (beta chain) sequence together with its context. This clonotype has only one observation. The antigen it recognizes is unknown. Qualities for individual bases were not recorded, and no much larger clone is one base off. One read provides weak support. The junction shows trimming of 6 bases on V and 5 bases on J, plus 13 bases between the germline ends. From cysteine to phenylalanine, the CDR3 is 13 amino acids long. Only the CDR3 DNA is retained, 39 bases long and in frame from the first base. The germline V gene yields MDHEN for CDR1 and SYDVKM for CDR2. This sample is part of a study of Graves' ophthalmopathy and Graves' hyperthyroidism (dated by TCRdb to the late 2010s). Concerning the study at large: Peripheral blood was collected before any treatment was given, at the time of initial diagnosis. TCR beta repertoire signatures were used to distinguish Graves' ophthalmopathy from Graves' hyperthyroidism and to predict progression to ophthalmopathy. A discovery set of more than 90 patients (around 44 ophthalmopathy, about 58 stable hyperthyroidism) was enrolled to explore V-J signatures distinguishing ophthalmopathy from hyperthyroidism. Following sampling, methimazole starting at 30 mg daily was administered to hyperthyroidism patients, and high-dose intravenous methylprednisolone was administered to ophthalmopathy patients. The independent validation cohort included 18 hyperthyroidism patients plus 17 patients who later progressed from hyperthyroidism to ophthalmopathy. In total, over 130 blood samples were TCR-sequenced: approximately 40 ophthalmopathy, some 75 hyperthyroidism and some 17 hyperthyroidism-to-ophthalmopathy patients. In roughly 6 hyperthyroidism patients, T-cell repertoires of thyroid tissue and blood were compared. For training and testing, the roughly 97 patients in the discovery cohort were randomly divided in a 7:3 ratio.

Patients with ophthalmopathy had moderately to severely active disease, with a Clinical Activity Score of 3 or more, a NOSPECS grade of 4 or more, and a disease duration of less than 3 months. Patients were excluded if they had other autoimmune diseases, uncontrolled infections, pregnancy or lactation. Diagnosis relied on clinical symptoms, serum thyroxine, TRAb, thyroid ultrasound and orbital computed tomography. Using Ficoll-Paque density gradient centrifugation, PBMCs were isolated from 9 to 10 ml of fresh peripheral blood. Total RNA was extracted with Trizol reagent and quality-checked on an Agilent 2100 Bioanalyzer. Findings and caveats that apply to the study as a whole: In validation, the model predicted ophthalmopathy progression with about 64% sensitivity and approximately 75% specificity; some twelve predicted patients were CT-confirmed with GO in a median of about 6.2 months. Most expanded thyroid clonotypes with a frequency above 0.001 also appeared in blood, which suggests that blood repertoires may reflect the immune response in the thyroid. Ophthalmopathy was separated from stable hyperthyroidism by the 13-signature model with just under 90% sensitivity and about 83% specificity in cross-validation and with 80%/75% in the test set. No statistical method was used to set the sample size in advance, and the investigators knew which group each participant was assigned to.

For repertoire sequencing, the TCR beta CDR3 regions were amplified from RNA transcripts. A first-round RT-PCR used HTBI primers with the Qiagen OneStep RT-PCR kit, followed by a second-round multiplex PCR, size selection and purification. Libraries were sequenced paired-end with 100 bp reads on an Illumina HiSeq2000. In the source study's methods: Reads were processed with SOAPnuke, discarding reads with adapters, uncalled bases, mean Phred below 15, or no exact constant-primer or identifier match. COPE v1.2.5 was used to merge the high-quality paired reads. Each unique nucleotide sequence was treated as a clonotype, and MiTCR v1.1 was used to align the clonotypes to the IMGT TRB V, D and J references. Analysis was restricted to V-J combinations with a frequency above 0.0001, which covered 99.2% of repertoires. A TCR clonal expansion and chaos score per V-J combination was defined as the ratio of F50 clonal expansion to chaos observed in the TCRdist matrix. Welch's t-statistics and random forest were used to reduce the features to about 12 V-J combinations, which were then used as input to a naive Bayes classifier. The similarity between thyroid and blood repertoires was quantified using the Morisita-Horn index. TCRdb ran its own pipeline on the public reads, namely fastp trimming at Q25 and MiXCR clone calling, and kept in-frame beta chains. Merged by CDR3 protein, the rows form single entries marked with the most common genes and DNA. The V and J calls shown here were made by TCRdb, not taken from the authors' results. The table for this sample lists roughly 230,000 distinct CDR3 sequences; 20% to 25% of them were counted only once. The ten largest make up roughly 40% of the sample.

The clonotype was recovered from a woman in her fifties or sixties with Graves' ophthalmopathy. Donor details come from another sample of the same person, matched by shared clones. Sequencing input: peripheral blood. The rearranged chain carries TRBV28 and TRBJ1-2; possibly the D gene is TRBD1, per 5 matching bases. In nucleotides, the sequence is TGTGCCAGCAGGGACCGGGACTTATATGGCTACACCTTC. This is translated as CASRDRDLYGYTF.